These 9 T cell receptor beta chains were all obtained from the same sample, sequenced in a study of blood T cell repertoires in COVID-19. Profiled with immunoSEQ multiplex PCR; TCRdb holds only in-frame clones, not every one. The sample contains tens of thousands of clones, 80% to 85% of which appear only once. Sequenced input: peripheral blood. Receptors originate from a woman in her fifties or sixties with acute or convalescent COVID-19.

The chain has TRBV28 and TRBJ1-5, with 12 positions matching TRBD1. The CDR3 covers 17 residues. Germline V lookup: CDR1 MDHEN, CDR2 SYDVKM. With V trimmed by 5 bases and J by 8 bases, 13 bases remained unmatched. The DNA for the CDR3 is TGTGCCAGCAGTGATCTCGGGACAGGGGGCGCCAGGGAGCCCCAGCATTTT. Its translation is CASSDLGTGGAREPQHF.

This chain links TRBV3-1 (or the pseudogene TRBV3-2) with TRBJ1-6; D possibly corresponds to TRBD1 (5 bases). CDR3 length equals 15 residues. CDR1 and CDR2 from the germline V gene are LGHDT and YNNKEL (reference sequence). The ends were cut back, 1 base at V and 8 bases at J, with 12 bases in the middle. The CDR3 DNA reads TGTGCCAGCAGCCAAGCAACAGGTGTAGATTCACCCCTCCACTTT. Its protein product is CASSQATGVDSPLHF.

The V and J genes are TRBV5-1 and TRBJ2-1; D might be TRBD2 (6 bases). Germline CDR1 reads SGHRS; CDR2 reads YFSETQ. V was cut by 5 bases and J by 7 bases, with 19 bases left in between. The CDR3 length is 15 residues. DNA for the CDR3: TGCGCCAGCAGGTTAGCGGCCCTAACTTCTAATGAGCAGTTCTTC. Translating it yields CASRLAALTSNEQFF.

This chain uses TRBV19 with TRBJ1-4, with a possible D match to TRBD1 (6 bases). The CDR3 consists of 14 residues. V lost 5 bases and J lost 5, with 12 bases in between. In germline, CDR1 is LNHDA, CDR2 SQIVND (reference sequence). The CDR3 reads CASSSGTPNEKLFF. CDR3 sequence (DNA): TGTGCCAGTAGTTCGGGGACACCAAATGAAAAACTGTTTTTT.

CDR3 DNA: TGTGCCAGCAGCTCACCGGTCTCGGGGAGGGAGACCCAGTACTTC. Its protein is CASSSPVSGRETQYF. The gene calls are TRBV5-4 and TRBJ2-5, with a weak D call TRBD2 (6 bases). Trimming removed 3 bases at V and 5 bases at J, with 17 bases between. Looked up from germline, CDR1 is SGHNT and CDR2 is YYREEE (reference sequence). The CDR3 is 15 amino acids.

The count of this clone is one. This CDR3 reads CASSLFDAGGNTEAFF. CDR3 coding DNA: TGTGCCAGCAGTTTATTTGACGCGGGGGGGAACACTGAAGCTTTCTTT. This chain connects TRBV28 to TRBJ1-1; a weak D match, TRBD1 (5 bases). Per germline, CDR1 MDHEN and CDR2 SYDVKM. V was trimmed by 1 base and J by 1 base, leaving 13 bases between them. This CDR3 contains 16 residues. The complete variable domain, with remaining parts taken from reference TRBV28 and TRBJ1-1, reads DVKVTQSSRYLVKRTGEKVFLECVQDMDHENMFWYRQDPGLGLRLIYFSYDVKMKEKGDIPEGYSVSREKKERFSLILESASTNQTSMYLCASSLFDAGGNTEAFFGQGTRLTVV.

The chain uses TRBV11-3 and TRBJ2-2, with 8 positions matching TRBD2. CDR3 length: 16 amino acids. V dropped 5 bases and J dropped 6; count of bases not matched to a gene: 11. CDR1 is SGHNT, CDR2 YENEEA, per germline. DNA of the CDR3: TGTGCCAGCAGCCCGAGCGGGGGCGGAATCTCCGGGGAGCTGTTTTTT. Its translation: CASSPSGGGISGELFF.

CDR3 in amino acids: CASSLGQGAYTF. CDR3 DNA: TGCGCCAGCAGCTTGGGACAGGGGGCGTACACCTTC. The rearrangement uses TRBV5-1 and TRBJ1-2; 10 positions agree with TRBD1. The CDR3 covers 12 residues. From germline, CDR1 is SGHRS and CDR2 YFSETQ. V shed 0 bases, J shed 11 bases, and the junction held 1 base outside the gene matches. The full variable domain, rest sourced from reference TRBV5-1 and TRBJ1-2, is KAGVTQTPRYLIKTRGQQVTLSCSPISGHRSVSWYQQTPGQGLQFLFEYFSETQRNKGNFPGRFSGRQFSNSRSEMNVSTLELGDSALYLCASSLGQGAYTFGSGTRLTVV.

The chain couples TRBV20-1 to TRBJ1-2, with TRBD1 as a possible D gene (6 bases). The CDR3 has 13 amino acids. V was pared by 3 bases and J by 4 bases, with 12 bases between. CDR1 DFQATT and CDR2 SNEGSKA come from the germline V gene (reference sequence). CDR3 sequence (DNA): TGCAGTGCTAGTCGAGGCAGGGGCTATGGCTACACCTTC. Protein: CSASRGRGYGYTF.